These T cell receptor beta chains were read from a single sample in a study of blood T cell repertoires in COVID-19. Data came from immunoSEQ multiplex PCR; TCRdb stores just in-frame clones and leaves some out. This table holds about 150,000 clones, about 86% found once. The specimen was peripheral blood. The source is a man aged 50-60 years with active or convalescent COVID-19. Both conserved end residues are part of each CDR3. A D gene is named only where the DNA matches it firmly. Size is stated for part of the rows, as once, few or many counts, or as a class when the clone is expanded.

V gene	J gene	clone size	D gene	CDR3 DNA	CDR3 protein
TRBV4-1	TRBJ1-2	.	.	TGCGCCAGCAGCCAAGATCCGGGACACGACCGAGGGGGCTACACCTTC	CASSQDPGHDRGGYTF
TRBV10-2	TRBJ1-1	.	.	TGCGCCAGCACCCGGGGAATTGACACTGAAGCTTTCTTT	CASTRGIDTEAFF
TRBV19	TRBJ2-5	.	.	TGTGCCAGTAGTACGATATTTACCACGGGGGACGAGACCCAGTACTTC	CASSTIFTTGDETQYF
TRBV28	TRBJ2-7	once	TRBD2	TGTGCCAGCTGCTGTCCCATTTTTAGCGGGAGGCCGAGCTCCTACGAGCAGTACTTC	CASCCPIFSGRPSSYEQYF
TRBV11-2	TRBJ2-5	.	TRBD2	TGTGCCAGCAGCTTAGGAGCGGGGGGGAACCAAGAGACCCAGTACTTC	CASSLGAGGNQETQYF
TRBV4-1	TRBJ2-2	many	TRBD2	TGCGCCAGCAGCCAAGCGGGGACTAGTACCGGGGAGCTGTTTTTT	CASSQAGTSTGELFF
TRBV6-1	TRBJ2-3	.	TRBD1	TGTGCCAGCAGTGATAGGTGGAGACAGGGATTTGATACGCAGTATTTT	CASSDRWRQGFDTQYF
TRBV5-4	TRBJ1-3	.	.	TGTGCCAGCAGCTTATTCCGACCAGGGTTAAACGGAAACACCATATATTTT	CASSLFRPGLNGNTIYF
TRBV7-2	TRBJ2-3	.	TRBD2	TGTGCCAGCAGCCTTGGGACTAGCGGTCGCACAGATACGCAGTATTTT	CASSLGTSGRTDTQYF
TRBV5-1	TRBJ1-2	.	TRBD1	TGCGCCAGCAGCATCCGGGACAGGGGGCACGGCTACACCTTC	CASSIRDRGHGYTF
TRBV19	TRBJ1-1	.	TRBD1	TGTGCCAGTAGTATTTACAGGGGGGCCACTGAAGCTTTCTTT	CASSIYRGATEAFF
TRBV6-5	TRBJ1-4	few	.	TGTGCCAGCATGGCAGGGTATAATGAAAAACTGTTTTTT	CASMAGYNEKLFF
TRBV4-3	TRBJ2-1	.	TRBD2	TGCGCCAGCAGCCCGCACCCTCTAGCGGGGGGACTCAATGAGCAGTTCTTC	CASSPHPLAGGLNEQFF
TRBV5-1	TRBJ2-1	.	TRBD2	TGCGCCAGCAGCTCGGGACTAGCGGGAGATGGTGAGCAGTTCTTC	CASSSGLAGDGEQFF
TRBV19	TRBJ1-4	.	TRBD1	TGTGCCAGTAGTAGACAGGGGAGTGAAAAACTGTTTTTT	CASSRQGSEKLFF
TRBV5-1	TRBJ2-5	.	.	TGCGCCAGCAGCTTGGCCAGTGGACTTCAACACCCCCAAGAGACCCAGTACTTC	CASSLASGLQHPQETQYF
TRBV6-5	TRBJ1-6	.	.	TGTGCCAGCAGCGAGGACAACTCCTATAATTCACCCCTCCACTTT	CASSEDNSYNSPLHF
TRBV2	TRBJ1-1	.	TRBD1	TGTGCCAGCAGTGATAGGGGGCCCACTGAAGCTTTCTTT	CASSDRGPTEAFF
TRBV5-1	TRBJ1-1	.	TRBD1	TGCGCCAGCATTCCCGCCGCAGGGGGTGGATGGTCTGAAGCTTTCTTT	CASIPAAGGGWSEAFF
TRBV7-6	TRBJ2-5	.	.	TGTGCCAGCAGCTACACGACGGACAGCCAAGAGACCCAGTACTTC	CASSYTTDSQETQYF
TRBV19	TRBJ1-2	.	.	TGTGCCAGTAGTATAGAGACAGGCGGCGCCGCTAACTATGGCTACACCTTC	CASSIETGGAANYGYTF
TRBV6-2/TRBV6-3	TRBJ1-2	once	TRBD1	TGTGCCAGCAGTTACCGCCCCGGACAGGCGGGCGGCTACACCTTC	CASSYRPGQAGGYTF
TRBV9	TRBJ2-3	.	.	TGTGCCAGCAGCGTAGTAGGAGTGAGCTCCGGAGATACGCAGTATTTT	CASSVVGVSSGDTQYF
TRBV7-6	TRBJ1-1	.	.	TGTGCCAGCAGCTTAGCCGACAAAAACACTGAAGCTTTCTTT	CASSLADKNTEAFF
TRBV24-1	TRBJ1-5	once	.	TGTGCCACCAGTGATCCCTCACAGGAATGTCAGCCCCAGCATTTT	CATSDPSQECQPQHF
TRBV19	TRBJ2-3	.	TRBD2	TGTGCCAGTATGACTAGCGGGAGAGTGACAGATACGCAGTATTTT	CASMTSGRVTDTQYF
TRBV7-9	TRBJ1-6	.	.	TGTGCCAGCAGGGGATCGGAGGGGAAGAGCTCCTATAATTCACCCCTCCACTTT	CASRGSEGKSSYNSPLHF
TRBV4-3	TRBJ2-1	.	TRBD2	TGCGCCAGCAGCCACTCTCCAGCGGGAGTCGGGATTGGGAATGAGCAGTTCTTC	CASSHSPAGVGIGNEQFF
TRBV19	TRBJ1-1	few	TRBD1	TGTGCCAGTAGTCGGGGGGGACAGGGGAGTCGTTCTGAAGCTTTCTTT	CASSRGGQGSRSEAFF
TRBV24-1	TRBJ2-1	.	.	TGTGCCACCAGTGCCACAACAGGGACAAAGAGCTCCTACAATGAGCAGTTCTTC	CATSATTGTKSSYNEQFF
TRBV19	TRBJ2-3	.	TRBD2	TGTGCCAGTAGGGGGTTGTGGACTAGCGGGGGCACAGATACGCAGTATTTT	CASRGLWTSGGTDTQYF
TRBV6-5	TRBJ2-3	.	TRBD2	TGTGCCAGCAGTTCCGGGGGGGTGGGCGCAGATACGCAGTATTTT	CASSSGGVGADTQYF
TRBV6-5	TRBJ2-3	.	TRBD2	TGTGCCAGCAGTTACGGGGGGGGGACTAGCACAGATACGCAGTATTTT	CASSYGGGTSTDTQYF
TRBV29-1	TRBJ2-1	.	TRBD2	TGCAGCGTGGCACTGCGGCTAGCGGCCTCCTACAATGAGCAGTTCTTC	CSVALRLAASYNEQFF
TRBV6-5	TRBJ2-7	.	TRBD2	TGTGCCAGCAGCTTAGCGGGGGACAGCTCCTACGAGCAGTACTTC	CASSLAGDSSYEQYF
TRBV9	TRBJ2-3	.	TRBD2	TGTGCCAGCAGTCTTAGACTAGCGGGAGGCGATACGCAGTATTTT	CASSLRLAGGDTQYF
TRBV2	TRBJ1-4	.	TRBD1	TGTGCCAGCAGCCAACAGGGGGTAGGCGAAAAACTGTTTTTT	CASSQQGVGEKLFF
TRBV5-1	TRBJ2-7	.	.	TGCGCCAGCAGCGCCACCCCAGGACTCTTGGGGGAGCAGTACTTC	CASSATPGLLGEQYF
TRBV5-1	TRBJ1-3	.	.	TGCGCCAGCAGCTTGGGCGGTCTCGGAAACACCATATATTTT	CASSLGGLGNTIYF
TRBV4-1	TRBJ2-7	once	.	TGCGCCAGCAGCCAAGGAGACAGCGAAACCTACGAGCAGTACTTC	CASSQGDSETYEQYF
TRBV15	TRBJ1-2	.	.	TGTGCCACCAGCAGAGATCCGCATACCGGCTATGGCTACACCTTC	CATSRDPHTGYGYTF
TRBV18	TRBJ2-3	.	TRBD2	TGTGCCAGCTCACCTACTAGCGGGGACACAGATACGCAGTATTTT	CASSPTSGDTDTQYF
TRBV4-3	TRBJ2-7	.	TRBD2	TGCGCCAGCAGCCAGAATAGCGGGGAACCCTACGAGCAGTACTTC	CASSQNSGEPYEQYF
TRBV30	TRBJ1-2	.	.	TGTGCCTGGAGCGGCAGCAGGGGACCCATACTGTTCTATGGCTACACCTTC	CAWSGSRGPILFYGYTF
TRBV7-8	TRBJ2-3	.	TRBD2	TGTGCCAGCAGCTTAGTGACTTCGGGGTGGTCCGGGAGGTCCCCAGATACGCAGTATTTT	CASSLVTSGWSGRSPDTQYF
TRBV29-1	TRBJ2-1	.	TRBD2	TGCAGCGCAACGGGACTAGCGGGAGGTTCCTACAATGAGCAGTTCTTC	CSATGLAGGSYNEQFF
TRBV20-1	TRBJ1-3	few	.	TGCAGTGCTAGTATGAGTGTGGAGGACACCATATATTTT	CSASMSVEDTIYF
TRBV19	TRBJ1-2	few	TRBD1	TGTGCCAGTAGTATCTCGGGACAGGGGGTTTACACCTTC	CASSISGQGVYTF
TRBV3-1/TRBV3-2	TRBJ1-4	.	.	TGTGCCAGCAGCCAAGAGGGGGGTATTGAAAAACTGTTTTTT	CASSQEGGIEKLFF
TRBV5-1	TRBJ2-3	once	.	TGCGCCAGCAGCTTGACAGGCGAAGGGACAGATACGCAGTATTTT	CASSLTGEGTDTQYF
TRBV11-2	TRBJ1-1	.	.	TGTGCCAGCAGCTTAACCAGATCGAACACTGAAGCTTTCTTT	CASSLTRSNTEAFF
TRBV24-1	TRBJ1-1	.	.	TGTGCCACCAGTGATTCCGGACAGCTGAACACTGAAGCTTTCTTT	CATSDSGQLNTEAFF
TRBV29-1	TRBJ2-7	once	TRBD1	TGCAGCGTCCGGGACAGTCAAGTCTACGAGCAGTACTTC	CSVRDSQVYEQYF